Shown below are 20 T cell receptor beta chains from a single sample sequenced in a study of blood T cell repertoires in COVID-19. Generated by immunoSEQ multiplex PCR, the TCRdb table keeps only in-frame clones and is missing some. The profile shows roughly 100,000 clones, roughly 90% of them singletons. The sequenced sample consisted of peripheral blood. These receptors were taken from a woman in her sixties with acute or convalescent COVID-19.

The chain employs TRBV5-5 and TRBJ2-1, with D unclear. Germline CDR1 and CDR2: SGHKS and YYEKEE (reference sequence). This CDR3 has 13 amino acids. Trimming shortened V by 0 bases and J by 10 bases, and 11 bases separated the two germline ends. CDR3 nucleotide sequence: TGTGCCAGCAGCTTGGACCCCTTGAGGGAGCAGTTCTTC. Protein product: CASSLDPLREQFF.

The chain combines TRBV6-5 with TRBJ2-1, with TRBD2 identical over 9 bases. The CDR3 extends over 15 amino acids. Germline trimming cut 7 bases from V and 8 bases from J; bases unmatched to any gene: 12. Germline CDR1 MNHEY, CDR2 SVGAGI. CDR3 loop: CASKRLAEVIHEQFF. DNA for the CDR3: TGTGCCAGCAAAAGACTAGCGGAAGTAATCCATGAGCAGTTCTTC.

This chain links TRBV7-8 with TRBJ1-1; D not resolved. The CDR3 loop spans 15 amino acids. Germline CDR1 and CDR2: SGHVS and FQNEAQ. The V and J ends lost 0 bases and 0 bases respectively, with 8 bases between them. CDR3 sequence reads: CASSLAGSLNTEAFF. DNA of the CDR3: TGTGCCAGCAGCTTAGCGGGCAGCTTGAACACTGAAGCTTTCTTT.

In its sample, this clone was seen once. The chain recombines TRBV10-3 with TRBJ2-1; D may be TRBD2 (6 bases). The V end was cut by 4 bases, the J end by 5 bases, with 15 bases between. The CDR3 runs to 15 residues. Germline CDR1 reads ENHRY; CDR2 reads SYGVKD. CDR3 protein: CAISVRDSPHNEQFF. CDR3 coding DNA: TGTGCCATCAGTGTCAGGGACTCCCCGCACAATGAGCAGTTCTTC.

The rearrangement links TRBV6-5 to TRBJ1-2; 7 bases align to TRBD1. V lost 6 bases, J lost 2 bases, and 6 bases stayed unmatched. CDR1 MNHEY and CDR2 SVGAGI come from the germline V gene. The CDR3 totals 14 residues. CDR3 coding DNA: TGTGCCAGCAGAAACACAGGGGCCAACTATGGCTACACCTTC. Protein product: CASRNTGANYGYTF.

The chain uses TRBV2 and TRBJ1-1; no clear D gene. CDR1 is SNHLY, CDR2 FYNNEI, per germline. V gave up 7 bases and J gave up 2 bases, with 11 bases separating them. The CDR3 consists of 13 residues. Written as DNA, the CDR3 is TGTGCCAGCACCGTGGGAGAAAACACTGAAGCTTTCTTT. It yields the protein CASTVGENTEAFF.

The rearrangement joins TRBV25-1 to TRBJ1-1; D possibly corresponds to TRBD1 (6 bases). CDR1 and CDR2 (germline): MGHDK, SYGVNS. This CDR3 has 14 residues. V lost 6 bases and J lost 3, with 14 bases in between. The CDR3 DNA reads TGTGCCAGCAGGGGGTCAGGGGCGGACACTGAAGCTTTCTTT. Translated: CASRGSGADTEAFF.

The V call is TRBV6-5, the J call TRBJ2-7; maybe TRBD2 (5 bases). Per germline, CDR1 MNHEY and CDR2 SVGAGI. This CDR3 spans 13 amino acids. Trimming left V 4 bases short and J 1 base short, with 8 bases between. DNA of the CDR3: TGTGCCAGCAGTTCCCCGGGATCCTACGAGCAGTACTTC. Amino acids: CASSSPGSYEQYF.

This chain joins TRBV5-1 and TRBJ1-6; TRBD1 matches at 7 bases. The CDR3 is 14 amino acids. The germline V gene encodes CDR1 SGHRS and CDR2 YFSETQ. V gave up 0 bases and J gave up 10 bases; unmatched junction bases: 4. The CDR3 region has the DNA TGCGCCAGCAGCTTGGAGGGGGCCAGGTCACCCCTCCACTTT. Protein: CASSLEGARSPLHF.

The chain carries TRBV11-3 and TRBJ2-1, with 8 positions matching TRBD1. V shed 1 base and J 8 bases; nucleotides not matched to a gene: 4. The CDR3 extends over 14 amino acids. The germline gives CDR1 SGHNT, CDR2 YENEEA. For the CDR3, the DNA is TGTGCCAGCAGCTTAGGGACAGGGATGGATGAGCAGTTCTTC. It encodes CASSLGTGMDEQFF.

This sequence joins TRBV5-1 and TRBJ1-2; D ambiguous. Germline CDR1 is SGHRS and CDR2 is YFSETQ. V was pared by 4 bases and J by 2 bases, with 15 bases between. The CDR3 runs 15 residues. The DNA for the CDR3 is TGCGCCAGCAGCCCTGGAGGGTCAGCCAACTATGGCTACACCTTC. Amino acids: CASSPGGSANYGYTF.

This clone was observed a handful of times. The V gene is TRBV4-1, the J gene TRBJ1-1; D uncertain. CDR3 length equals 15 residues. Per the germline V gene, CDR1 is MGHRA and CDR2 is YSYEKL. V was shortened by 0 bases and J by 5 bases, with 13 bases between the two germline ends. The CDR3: CASSQDAQRGTEAFF. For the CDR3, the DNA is TGCGCCAGCAGCCAAGACGCCCAACGAGGGACTGAAGCTTTCTTT.

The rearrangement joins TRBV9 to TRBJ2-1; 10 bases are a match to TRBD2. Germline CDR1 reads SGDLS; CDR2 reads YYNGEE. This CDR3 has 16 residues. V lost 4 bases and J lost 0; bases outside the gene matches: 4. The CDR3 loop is CASSPSGGSSYNEQFF. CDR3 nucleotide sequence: TGTGCCAGCAGCCCTAGCGGGGGAAGCTCCTACAATGAGCAGTTCTTC.

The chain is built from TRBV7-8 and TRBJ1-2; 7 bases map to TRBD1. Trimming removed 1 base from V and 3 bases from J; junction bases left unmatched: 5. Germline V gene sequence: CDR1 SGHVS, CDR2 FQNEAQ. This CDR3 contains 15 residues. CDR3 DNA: TGTGCCAGCAGCTTAGTGGCAGGGGGTGACTATGGCTACACCTTC. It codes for CASSLVAGGDYGYTF.

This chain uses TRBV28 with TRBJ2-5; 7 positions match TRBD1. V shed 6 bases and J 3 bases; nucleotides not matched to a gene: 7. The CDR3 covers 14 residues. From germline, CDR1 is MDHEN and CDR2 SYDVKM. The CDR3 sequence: CASRSPGQKETQYF. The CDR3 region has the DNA TGTGCCAGCAGATCCCCGGGACAGAAAGAGACCCAGTACTTC.

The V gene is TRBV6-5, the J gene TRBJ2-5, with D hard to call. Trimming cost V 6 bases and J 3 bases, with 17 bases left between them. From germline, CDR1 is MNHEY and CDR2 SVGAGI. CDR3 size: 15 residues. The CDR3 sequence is CASSPAWQTKETQYF. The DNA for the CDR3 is TGTGCCAGCAGCCCCGCGTGGCAGACAAAAGAGACCCAGTACTTC.

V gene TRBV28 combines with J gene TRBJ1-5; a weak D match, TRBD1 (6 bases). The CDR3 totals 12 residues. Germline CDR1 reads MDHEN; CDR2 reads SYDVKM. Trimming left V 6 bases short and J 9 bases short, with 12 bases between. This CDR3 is CASREGGGPQHF. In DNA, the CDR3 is TGTGCCAGCAGGGAAGGGGGTGGGCCCCAGCATTTT.

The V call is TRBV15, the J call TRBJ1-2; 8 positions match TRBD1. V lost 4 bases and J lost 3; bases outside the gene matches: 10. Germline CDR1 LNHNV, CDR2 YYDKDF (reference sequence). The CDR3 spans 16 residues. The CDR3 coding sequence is TGTGCCACCAGCAACCGAGACAGGGGATCCGACTATGGCTACACCTTC. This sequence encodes CATSNRDRGSDYGYTF. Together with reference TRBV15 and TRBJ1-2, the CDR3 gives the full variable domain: DAMVIQNPRYQVTQFGKPVTLSCSQTLNHNVMYWYQQKSSQAPKLLFHYYDKDFNNEADTPDNFQSRRPNTSFCFLDIRSPGLGDTAMYLCATSNRDRGSDYGYTFGSGTRLTVV.

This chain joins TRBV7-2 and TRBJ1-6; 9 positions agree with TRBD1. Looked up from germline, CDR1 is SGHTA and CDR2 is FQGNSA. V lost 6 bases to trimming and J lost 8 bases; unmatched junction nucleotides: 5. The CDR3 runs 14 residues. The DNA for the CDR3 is TGTGCCAGCAGGTCGGGACAGGGTTATTCACCCCTCCACTTT. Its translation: CASRSGQGYSPLHF.

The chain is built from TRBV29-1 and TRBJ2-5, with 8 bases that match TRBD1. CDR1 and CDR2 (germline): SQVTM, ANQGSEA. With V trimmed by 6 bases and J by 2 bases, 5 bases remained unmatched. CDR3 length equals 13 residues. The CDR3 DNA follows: TGCAGCGTGGCAGGGGGCTCTCAAGAGACCCAGTACTTC. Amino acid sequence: CSVAGGSQETQYF.